In its sample, the clone carrying this T cell receptor beta chain was seen once. The source of the sample is a study of blood T cell repertoires in COVID-19. Turning to the study itself: The origin of the acute and convalescent COVID-19 samples was the United States, Italy and Spain. PBMCs, B-cell-depleted T cells, or T cells provided the cDNA or gDNA that made up the material.

Original methodology: Reference gene primer amplification in the assay estimated nucleated cell counts. Profiling relied on immunoSEQ multiplex PCR, and the TCRdb table lists in-frame clones only, not all of them. The V and J calls and clone size are taken from that table; D and trimming were inferred from the DNA. The sample gives about 140,000 clones, about 80% of which show up once; roughly 3.6% is in the top ten. This CDR3 spans 16 amino acids. V was shortened by 4 bases and J by 3 bases, with 20 bases between the two germline ends. Germline V gene sequence: CDR1 SGHNT, CDR2 YYREEE (reference sequence).

Sequences were obtained from peripheral blood. V and J are TRBV5-4 and TRBJ2-7; D possibly corresponds to TRBD2 (5 bases). This TCR came from a man aged 55-75 years with acute or convalescent COVID-19. The DNA for the CDR3 is TGTGCCAGCAGCCCGTCATTAGTCCCACGGGGCTACGAGCAGTACTTC. Protein: CASSPSLVPRGYEQYF.